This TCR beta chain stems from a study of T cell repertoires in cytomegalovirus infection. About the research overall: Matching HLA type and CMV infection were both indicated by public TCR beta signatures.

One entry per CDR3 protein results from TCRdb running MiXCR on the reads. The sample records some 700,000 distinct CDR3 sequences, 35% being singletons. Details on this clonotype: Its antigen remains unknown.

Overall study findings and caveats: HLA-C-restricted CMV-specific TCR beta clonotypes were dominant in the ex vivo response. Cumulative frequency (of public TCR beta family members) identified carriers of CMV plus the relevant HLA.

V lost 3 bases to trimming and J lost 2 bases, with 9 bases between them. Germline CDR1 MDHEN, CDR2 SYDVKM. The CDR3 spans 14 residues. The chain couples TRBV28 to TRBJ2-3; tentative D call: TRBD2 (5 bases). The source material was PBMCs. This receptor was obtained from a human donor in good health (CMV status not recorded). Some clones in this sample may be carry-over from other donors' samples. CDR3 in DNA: TGTGCCAGCAGTTTGGGGAGTCTCACAGATACGCAGTATTTT. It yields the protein CASSLGSLTDTQYF.